This TCR beta chain emerged from a study of PD-1 blockade in classical Hodgkin lymphoma. Regarding the study as a whole: Reports described newly diagnosed patients as having lower baseline TCR diversity than healthy donors. Any patient who commenced nivolumab under 1 year after ASCT was excluded. Significant TCR diversity gains by C4D1 occurred in CD4+ but not CD8+ cells.

Measured with immunoSEQ multiplex PCR; TCRdb has only the in-frame clones, and not every one. Of 90,000 to 100,000 clones detected, approximately 78% appear once; the ten largest clones hold over 8%. The time point denotes: cycle 4 day 1 (C4D1), after around six weeks of nivolumab. The patients all showed relapse after autologous stem cell transplantation, while their brentuximab vedotin exposure varied. Each best response was a complete response, a partial response or progressive disease. A remark on this clone: The antigen remains undetermined. Other DNA sequences of this sample code for an identical CDR3.

The sequence derives from a human donor with classical Hodgkin lymphoma. Sequenced material: peripheral blood mononuclear cells (PBMCs), taken before the fourth cycle of nivolumab.

CDR3 sequence (DNA): TGTGCCAGCAGCTTTGACTACGAGCAGTACTTC. Translation: CASSFDYEQYF. The J gene is TRBJ2-7, the V gene TRBV7-9, with D unclear. Trimming took 3 bases from V and 3 from J, leaving 3 bases between them. Per germline, CDR1 SEHNR and CDR2 FQNEAQ (reference sequence). This CDR3 is built from 11 residues.